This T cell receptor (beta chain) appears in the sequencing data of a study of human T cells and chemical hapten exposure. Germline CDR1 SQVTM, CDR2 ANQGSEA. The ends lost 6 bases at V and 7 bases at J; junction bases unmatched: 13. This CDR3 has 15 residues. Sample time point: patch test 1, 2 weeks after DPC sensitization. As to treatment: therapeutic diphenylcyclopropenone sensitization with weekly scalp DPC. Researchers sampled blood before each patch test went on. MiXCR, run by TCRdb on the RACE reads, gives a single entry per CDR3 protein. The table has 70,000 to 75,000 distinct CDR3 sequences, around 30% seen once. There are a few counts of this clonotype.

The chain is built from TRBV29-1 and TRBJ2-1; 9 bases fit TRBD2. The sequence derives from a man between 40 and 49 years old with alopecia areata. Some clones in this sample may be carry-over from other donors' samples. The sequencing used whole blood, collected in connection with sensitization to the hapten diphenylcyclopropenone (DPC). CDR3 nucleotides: TGCAGCGTCCAAATAGCGGGGGCAGGGGGGAATGAGCAGTTCTTC. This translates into CSVQIAGAGGNEQFF.